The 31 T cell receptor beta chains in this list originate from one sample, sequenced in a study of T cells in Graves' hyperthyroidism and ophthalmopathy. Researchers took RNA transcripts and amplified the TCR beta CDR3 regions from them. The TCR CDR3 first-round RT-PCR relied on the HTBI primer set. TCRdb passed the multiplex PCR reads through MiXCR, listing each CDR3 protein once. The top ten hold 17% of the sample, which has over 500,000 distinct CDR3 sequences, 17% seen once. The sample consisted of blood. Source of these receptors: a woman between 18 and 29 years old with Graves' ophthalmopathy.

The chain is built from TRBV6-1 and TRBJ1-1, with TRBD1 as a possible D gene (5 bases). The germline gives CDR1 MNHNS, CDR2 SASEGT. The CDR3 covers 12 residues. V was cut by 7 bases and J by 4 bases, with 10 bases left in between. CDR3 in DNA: TGTGCCAGCACCCCAGGGCTCACTGAAGCTTTCTTT. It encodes CASTPGLTEAFF.

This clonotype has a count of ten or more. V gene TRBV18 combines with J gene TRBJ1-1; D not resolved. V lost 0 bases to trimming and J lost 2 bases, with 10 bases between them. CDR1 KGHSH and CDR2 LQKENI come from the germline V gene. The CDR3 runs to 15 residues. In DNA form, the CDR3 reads TGTGCCAGCTCACCACCCGTGGGGATAAACACTGAAGCTTTCTTT. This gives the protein CASSPPVGINTEAFF. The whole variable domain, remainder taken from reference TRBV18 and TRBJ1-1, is NAGVMQNPRHLVRRRGQEARLRCSPMKGHSHVYWYRQLPEEGLKFMVYLQKENIIDESGMPKERFSAEFPKEGPSILRIQQVVRGDSAAYFCASSPPVGINTEAFFGQGTRLTVV.

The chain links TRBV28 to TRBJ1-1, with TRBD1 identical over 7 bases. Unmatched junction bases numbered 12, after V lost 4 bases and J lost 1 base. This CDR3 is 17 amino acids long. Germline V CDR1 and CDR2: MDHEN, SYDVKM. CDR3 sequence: CASSSSFRTGSNTEAFF. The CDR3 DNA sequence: TGTGCCAGCAGTTCATCCTTTAGGACAGGTTCGAACACTGAAGCTTTCTTT.

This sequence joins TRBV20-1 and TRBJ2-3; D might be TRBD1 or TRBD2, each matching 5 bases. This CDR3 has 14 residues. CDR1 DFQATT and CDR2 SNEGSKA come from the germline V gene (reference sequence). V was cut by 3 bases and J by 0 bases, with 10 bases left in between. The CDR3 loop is CSARWGPSTDTQYF. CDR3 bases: TGCAGTGCTAGGTGGGGACCTAGCACAGATACGCAGTATTTT.

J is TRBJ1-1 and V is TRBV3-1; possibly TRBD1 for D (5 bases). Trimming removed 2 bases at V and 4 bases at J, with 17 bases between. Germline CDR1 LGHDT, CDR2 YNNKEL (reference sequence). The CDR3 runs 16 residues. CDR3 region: CASSQRDLGRLTEAFF. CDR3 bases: TGTGCCAGCAGCCAACGGGACCTCGGTAGGCTCACTGAAGCTTTCTTT.

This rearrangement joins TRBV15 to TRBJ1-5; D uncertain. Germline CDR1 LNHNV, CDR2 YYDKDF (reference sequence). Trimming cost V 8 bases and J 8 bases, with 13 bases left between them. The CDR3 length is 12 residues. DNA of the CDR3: TGTGCCACCGCAAGGAGTTCGGAGCCCCAGCATTTT. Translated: CATARSSEPQHF.

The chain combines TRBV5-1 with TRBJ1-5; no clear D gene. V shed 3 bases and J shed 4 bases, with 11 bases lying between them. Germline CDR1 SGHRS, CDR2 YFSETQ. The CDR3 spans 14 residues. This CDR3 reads CASSSDGSNQPQHF. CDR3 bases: TGCGCCAGCAGCTCGGACGGGTCTAATCAGCCCCAGCATTTT.

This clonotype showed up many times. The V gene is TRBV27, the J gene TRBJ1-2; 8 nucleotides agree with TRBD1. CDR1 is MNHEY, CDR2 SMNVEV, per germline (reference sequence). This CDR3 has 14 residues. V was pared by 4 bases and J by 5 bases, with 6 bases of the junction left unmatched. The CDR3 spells CASSSWTGKYGYTF. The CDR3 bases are TGTGCCAGCAGTTCTTGGACAGGGAAGTATGGCTACACCTTC.

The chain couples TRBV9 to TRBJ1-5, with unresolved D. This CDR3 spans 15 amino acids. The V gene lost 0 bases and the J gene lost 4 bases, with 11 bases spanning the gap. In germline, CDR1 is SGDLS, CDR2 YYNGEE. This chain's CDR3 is CASSVGPAGNQPQHF. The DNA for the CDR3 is TGTGCCAGCAGCGTAGGGCCCGCGGGAAATCAGCCCCAGCATTTT.

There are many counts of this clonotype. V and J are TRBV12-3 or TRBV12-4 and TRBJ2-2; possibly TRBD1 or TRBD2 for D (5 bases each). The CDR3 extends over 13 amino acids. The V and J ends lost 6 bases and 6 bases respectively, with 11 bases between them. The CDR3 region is CASSPGTAGELFF. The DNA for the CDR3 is TGTGCCAGCAGCCCCGGGACCGCCGGGGAGCTGTTTTTT.

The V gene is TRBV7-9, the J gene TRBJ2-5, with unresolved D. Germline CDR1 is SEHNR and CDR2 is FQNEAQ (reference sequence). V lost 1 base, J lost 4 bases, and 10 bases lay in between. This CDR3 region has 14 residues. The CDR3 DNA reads TGTGCCAGCAGCTTAGGGGTAGCCGGAGAGACCCAGTACTTC. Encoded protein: CASSLGVAGETQYF. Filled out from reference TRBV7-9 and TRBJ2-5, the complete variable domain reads DTGVSQNPRHKITKRGQNVTFRCDPISEHNRLYWYRQTLGQGPEFLTYFQNEAQLEKSRLLSDRFSAERPKGSFSTLEIQRTEQGDSAMYLCASSLGVAGETQYFGPGTRLLVL.

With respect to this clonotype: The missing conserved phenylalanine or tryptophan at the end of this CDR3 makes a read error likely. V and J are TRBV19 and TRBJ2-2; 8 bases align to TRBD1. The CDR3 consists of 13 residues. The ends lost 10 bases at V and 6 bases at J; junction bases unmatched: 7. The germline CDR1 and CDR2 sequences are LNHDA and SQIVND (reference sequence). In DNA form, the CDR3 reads TGTGCCACCACGGACAGGGAGGCCGGGGAGCTGTTTTCT. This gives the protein CATTDREAGELFS.

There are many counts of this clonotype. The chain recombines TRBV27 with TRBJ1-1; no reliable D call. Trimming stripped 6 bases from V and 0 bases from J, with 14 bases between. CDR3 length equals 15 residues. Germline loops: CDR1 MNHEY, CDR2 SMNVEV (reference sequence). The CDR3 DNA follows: TGTGCCAGCAGAACCCAAGGACCCATGAACACTGAAGCTTTCTTT. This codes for CASRTQGPMNTEAFF.

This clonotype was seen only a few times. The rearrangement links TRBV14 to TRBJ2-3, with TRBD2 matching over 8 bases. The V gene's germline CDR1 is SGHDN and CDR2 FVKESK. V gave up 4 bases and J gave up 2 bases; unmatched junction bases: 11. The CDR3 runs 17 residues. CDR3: CASSLGAGGTSTDTQYF. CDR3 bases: TGTGCCAGCAGCCTGGGGGCGGGAGGCACCTCCACAGATACGCAGTATTTT.

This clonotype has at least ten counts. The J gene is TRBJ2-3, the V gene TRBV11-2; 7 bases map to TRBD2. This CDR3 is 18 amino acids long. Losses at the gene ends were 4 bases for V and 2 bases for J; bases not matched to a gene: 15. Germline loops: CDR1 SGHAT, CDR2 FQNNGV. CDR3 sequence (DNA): TGTGCCAGCAGCTCCACGATACTTTGGGGGAGGGACACAGATACGCAGTATTTT. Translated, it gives CASSSTILWGRDTDTQYF.

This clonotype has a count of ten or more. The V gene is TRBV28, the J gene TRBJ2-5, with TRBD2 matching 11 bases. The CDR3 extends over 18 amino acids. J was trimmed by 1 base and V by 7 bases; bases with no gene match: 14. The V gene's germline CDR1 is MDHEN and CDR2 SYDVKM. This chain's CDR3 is CASTPPPGTSGTQETQYF. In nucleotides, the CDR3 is TGTGCCAGCACCCCCCCCCCCGGGACTAGCGGAACCCAAGAGACCCAGTACTTC.

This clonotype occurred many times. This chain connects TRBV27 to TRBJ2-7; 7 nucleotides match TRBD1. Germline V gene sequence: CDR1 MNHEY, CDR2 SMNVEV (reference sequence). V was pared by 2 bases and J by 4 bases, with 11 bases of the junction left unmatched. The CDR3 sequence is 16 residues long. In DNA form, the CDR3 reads TGTGCCAGCAGTTTAGAGCGCGGACAGGTCCCTTACGAGCAGTACTTC. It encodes CASSLERGQVPYEQYF.

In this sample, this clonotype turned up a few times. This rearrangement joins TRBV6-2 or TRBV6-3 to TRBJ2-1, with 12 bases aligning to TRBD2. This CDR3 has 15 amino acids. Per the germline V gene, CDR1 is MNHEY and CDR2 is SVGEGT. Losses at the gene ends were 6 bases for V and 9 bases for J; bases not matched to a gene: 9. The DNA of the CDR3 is TGTGCCAGCAGAGCGACTAGCGGGAGTTCTGGTGAGCAGTTCTTC. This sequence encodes CASRATSGSSGEQFF.

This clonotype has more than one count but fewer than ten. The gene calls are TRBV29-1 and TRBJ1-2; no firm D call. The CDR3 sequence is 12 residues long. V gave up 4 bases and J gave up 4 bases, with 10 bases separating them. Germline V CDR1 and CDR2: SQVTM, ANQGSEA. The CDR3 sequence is CSVAEGPYGYTF. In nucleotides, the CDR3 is TGCAGCGTTGCGGAGGGCCCCTATGGCTACACCTTC.

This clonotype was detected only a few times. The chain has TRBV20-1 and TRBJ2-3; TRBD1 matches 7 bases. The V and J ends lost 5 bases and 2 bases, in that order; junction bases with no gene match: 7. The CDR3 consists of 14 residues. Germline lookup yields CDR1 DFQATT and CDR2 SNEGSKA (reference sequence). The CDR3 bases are TGCAGTGCTGGACCGGGACAGAACACAGATACGCAGTATTTT. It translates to CSAGPGQNTDTQYF.

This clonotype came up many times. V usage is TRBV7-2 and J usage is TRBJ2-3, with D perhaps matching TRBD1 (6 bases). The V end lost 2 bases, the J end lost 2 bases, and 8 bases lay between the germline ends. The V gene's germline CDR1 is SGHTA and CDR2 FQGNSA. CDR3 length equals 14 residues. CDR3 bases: TGTGCCAGCAGCTTAAGGGGGTCCACAGATACGCAGTATTTT. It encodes CASSLRGSTDTQYF.

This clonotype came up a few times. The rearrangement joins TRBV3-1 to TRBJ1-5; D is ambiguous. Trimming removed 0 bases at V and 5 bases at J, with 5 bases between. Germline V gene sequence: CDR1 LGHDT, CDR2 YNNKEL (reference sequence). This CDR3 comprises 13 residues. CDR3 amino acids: CASSQDPHQPQHF. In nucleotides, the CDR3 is TGTGCCAGCAGCCAAGATCCCCATCAGCCCCAGCATTTT.

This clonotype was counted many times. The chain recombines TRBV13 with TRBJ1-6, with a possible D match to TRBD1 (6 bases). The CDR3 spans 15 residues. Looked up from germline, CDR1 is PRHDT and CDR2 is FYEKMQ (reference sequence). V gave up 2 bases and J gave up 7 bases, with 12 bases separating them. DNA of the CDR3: TGTGCCAGCAGCTTATCAGGGGCGCAGAATTCACCCCTCCACTTT. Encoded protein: CASSLSGAQNSPLHF.

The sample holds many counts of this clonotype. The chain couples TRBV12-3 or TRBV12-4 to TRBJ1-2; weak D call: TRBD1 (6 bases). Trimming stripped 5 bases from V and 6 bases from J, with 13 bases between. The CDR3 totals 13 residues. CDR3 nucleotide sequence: TGTGCCAGCAGTCTGGGGGCTCGGAATGGCTACACCTTC. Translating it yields CASSLGARNGYTF.

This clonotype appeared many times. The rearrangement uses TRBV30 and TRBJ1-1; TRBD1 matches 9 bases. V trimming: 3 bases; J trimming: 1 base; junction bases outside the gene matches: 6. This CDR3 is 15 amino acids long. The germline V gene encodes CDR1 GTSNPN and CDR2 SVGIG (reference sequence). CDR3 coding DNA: TGTGCCTGGAGGACGGACAGGGGACCGAACACTGAAGCTTTCTTT. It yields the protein CAWRTDRGPNTEAFF.

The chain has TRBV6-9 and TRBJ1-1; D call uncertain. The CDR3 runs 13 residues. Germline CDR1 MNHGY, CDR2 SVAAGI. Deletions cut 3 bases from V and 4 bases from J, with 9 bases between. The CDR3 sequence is CASSYEGSTEAFF. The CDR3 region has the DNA TGTGCCAGCAGTTACGAGGGTAGCACTGAAGCTTTCTTT.

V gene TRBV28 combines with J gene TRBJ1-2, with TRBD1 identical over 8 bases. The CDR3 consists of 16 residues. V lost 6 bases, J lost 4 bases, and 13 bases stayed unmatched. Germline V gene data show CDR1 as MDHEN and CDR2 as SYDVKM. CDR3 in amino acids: CASSYGGTGGGYGYTF. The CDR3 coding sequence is TGTGCCAGCAGCTACGGCGGAACAGGGGGAGGCTATGGCTACACCTTC.

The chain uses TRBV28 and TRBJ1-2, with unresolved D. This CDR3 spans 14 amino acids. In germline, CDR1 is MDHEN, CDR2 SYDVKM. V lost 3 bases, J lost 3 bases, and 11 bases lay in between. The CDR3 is CASSFTGRYYGYTF. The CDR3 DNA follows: TGTGCCAGCAGTTTCACGGGCAGGTACTATGGCTACACCTTC.

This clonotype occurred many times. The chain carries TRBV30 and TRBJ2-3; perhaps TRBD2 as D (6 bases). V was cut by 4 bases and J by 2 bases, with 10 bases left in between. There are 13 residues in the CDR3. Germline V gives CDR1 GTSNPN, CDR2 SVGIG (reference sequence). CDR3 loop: CAWKAGFTDTQYF. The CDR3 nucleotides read TGTGCCTGGAAGGCGGGGTTCACAGATACGCAGTATTTT.

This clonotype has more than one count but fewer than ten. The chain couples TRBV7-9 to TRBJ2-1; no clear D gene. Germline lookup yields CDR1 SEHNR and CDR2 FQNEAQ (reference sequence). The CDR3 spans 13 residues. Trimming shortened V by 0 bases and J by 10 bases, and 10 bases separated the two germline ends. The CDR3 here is CASSLAGGPEQFF. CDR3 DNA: TGTGCCAGCAGCTTAGCTGGCGGTCCCGAGCAGTTCTTC.

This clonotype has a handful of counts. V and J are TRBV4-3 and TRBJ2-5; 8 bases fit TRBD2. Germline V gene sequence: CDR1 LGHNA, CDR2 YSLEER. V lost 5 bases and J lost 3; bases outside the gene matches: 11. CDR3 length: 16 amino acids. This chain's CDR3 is CASSTLSGSGKETQYF. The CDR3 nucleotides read TGCGCCAGCAGCACGCTCAGCGGGAGTGGCAAAGAGACCCAGTACTTC.